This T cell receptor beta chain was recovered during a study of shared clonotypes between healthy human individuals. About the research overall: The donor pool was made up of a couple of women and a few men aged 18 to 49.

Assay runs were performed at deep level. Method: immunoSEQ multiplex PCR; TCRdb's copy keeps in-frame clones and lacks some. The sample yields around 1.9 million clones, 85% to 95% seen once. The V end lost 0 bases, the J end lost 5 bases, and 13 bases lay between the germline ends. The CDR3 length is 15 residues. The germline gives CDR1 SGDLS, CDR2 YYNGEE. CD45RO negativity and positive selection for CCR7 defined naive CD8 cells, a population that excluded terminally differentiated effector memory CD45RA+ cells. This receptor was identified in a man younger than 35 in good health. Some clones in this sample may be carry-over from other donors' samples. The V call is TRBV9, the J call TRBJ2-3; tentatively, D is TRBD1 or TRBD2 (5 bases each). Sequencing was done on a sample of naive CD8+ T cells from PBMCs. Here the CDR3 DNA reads TGTGCCAGCAGCGTAGACGATTTGGGGGTAGATACGCAGTATTTT. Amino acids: CASSVDDLGVDTQYF.